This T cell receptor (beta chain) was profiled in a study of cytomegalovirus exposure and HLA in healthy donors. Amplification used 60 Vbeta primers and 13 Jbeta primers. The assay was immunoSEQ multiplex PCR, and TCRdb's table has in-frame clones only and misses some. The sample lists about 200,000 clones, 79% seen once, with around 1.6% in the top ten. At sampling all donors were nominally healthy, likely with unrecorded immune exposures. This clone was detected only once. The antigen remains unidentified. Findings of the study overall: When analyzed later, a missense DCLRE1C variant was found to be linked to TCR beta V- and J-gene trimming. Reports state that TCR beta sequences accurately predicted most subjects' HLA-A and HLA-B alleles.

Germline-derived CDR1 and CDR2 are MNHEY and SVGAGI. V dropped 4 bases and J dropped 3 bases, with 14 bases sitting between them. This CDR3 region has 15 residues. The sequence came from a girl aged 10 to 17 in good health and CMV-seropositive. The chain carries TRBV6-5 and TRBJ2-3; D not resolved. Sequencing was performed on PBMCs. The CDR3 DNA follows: TGTGCCAGCAGTTCCACGGCTCGGGTTACAGATACGCAGTATTTT. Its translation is CASSSTARVTDTQYF.